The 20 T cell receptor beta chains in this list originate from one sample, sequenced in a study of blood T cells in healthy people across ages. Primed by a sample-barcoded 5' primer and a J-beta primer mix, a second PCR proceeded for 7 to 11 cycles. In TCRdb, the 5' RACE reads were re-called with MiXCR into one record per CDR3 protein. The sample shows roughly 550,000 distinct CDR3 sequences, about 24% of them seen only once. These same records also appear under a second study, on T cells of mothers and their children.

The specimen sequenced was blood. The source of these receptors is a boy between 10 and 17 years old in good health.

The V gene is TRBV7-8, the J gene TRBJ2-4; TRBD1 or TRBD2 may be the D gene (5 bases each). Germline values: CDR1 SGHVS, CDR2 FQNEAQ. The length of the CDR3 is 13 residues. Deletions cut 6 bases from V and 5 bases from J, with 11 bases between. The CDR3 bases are TGTGCCAGCAGTCGGGGCCTAGAAAACATTCAGTACTTC. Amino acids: CASSRGLENIQYF.

CDR3 bases: TGTGCCAGCAGTTTCGGGACAAGGACCTACGAGCAGTACTTC. Translated: CASSFGTRTYEQYF. The chain employs TRBV27 and TRBJ2-7, with D perhaps matching TRBD1 (6 bases). V was pared by 3 bases and J by 2 bases, with 11 bases between. Germline CDR1 and CDR2: MNHEY and SMNVEV (reference sequence). CDR3 length: 14 amino acids.

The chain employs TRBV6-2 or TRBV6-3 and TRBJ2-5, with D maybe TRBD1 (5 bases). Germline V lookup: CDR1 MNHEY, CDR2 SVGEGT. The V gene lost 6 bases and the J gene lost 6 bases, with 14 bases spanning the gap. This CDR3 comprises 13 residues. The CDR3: CASSIRDGQTQYF. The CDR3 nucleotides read TGTGCCAGCAGCATCAGGGATGGGCAGACCCAGTACTTC.

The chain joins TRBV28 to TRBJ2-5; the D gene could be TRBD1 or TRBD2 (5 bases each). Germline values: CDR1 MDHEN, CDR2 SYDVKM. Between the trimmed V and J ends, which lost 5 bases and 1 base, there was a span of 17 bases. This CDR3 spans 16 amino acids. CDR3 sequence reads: CASSPRDPPAQETQYF. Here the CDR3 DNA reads TGTGCCAGCAGTCCCCGGGACCCCCCGGCCCAAGAGACCCAGTACTTC. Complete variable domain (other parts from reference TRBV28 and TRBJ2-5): DVKVTQSSRYLVKRTGEKVFLECVQDMDHENMFWYRQDPGLGLRLIYFSYDVKMKEKGDIPEGYSVSREKKERFSLILESASTNQTSMYLCASSPRDPPAQETQYFGPGTRLLVL.

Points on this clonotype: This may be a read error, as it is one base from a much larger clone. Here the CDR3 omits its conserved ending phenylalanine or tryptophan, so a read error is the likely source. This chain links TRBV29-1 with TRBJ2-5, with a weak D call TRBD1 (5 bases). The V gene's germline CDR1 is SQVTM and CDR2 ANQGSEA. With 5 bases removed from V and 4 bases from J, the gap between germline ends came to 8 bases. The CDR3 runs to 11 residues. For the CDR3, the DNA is TGCAGCGTTTCTCAGGGAGAGACCCAGTACCTC. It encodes CSVSQGETQYL.

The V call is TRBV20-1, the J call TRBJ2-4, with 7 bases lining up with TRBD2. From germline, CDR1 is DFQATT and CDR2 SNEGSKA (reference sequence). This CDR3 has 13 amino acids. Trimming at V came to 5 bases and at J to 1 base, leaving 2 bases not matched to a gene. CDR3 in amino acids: CSASAGAKNIQYF. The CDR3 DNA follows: TGCAGTGCTTCAGCGGGGGCCAAAAACATTCAGTACTTC.

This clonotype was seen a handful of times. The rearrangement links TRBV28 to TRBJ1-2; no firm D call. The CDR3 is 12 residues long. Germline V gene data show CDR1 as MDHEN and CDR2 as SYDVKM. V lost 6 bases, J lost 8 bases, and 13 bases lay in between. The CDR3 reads CASSPPVGGYTF. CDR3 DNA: TGTGCCAGCAGCCCCCCGGTGGGGGGCTACACCTTC.

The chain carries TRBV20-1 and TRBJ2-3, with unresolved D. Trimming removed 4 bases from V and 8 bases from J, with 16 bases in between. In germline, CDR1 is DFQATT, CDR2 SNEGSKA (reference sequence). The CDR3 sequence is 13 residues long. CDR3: CSATPQEIGTQYF. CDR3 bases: TGCAGTGCTACACCGCAAGAGATCGGTACGCAGTATTTT.

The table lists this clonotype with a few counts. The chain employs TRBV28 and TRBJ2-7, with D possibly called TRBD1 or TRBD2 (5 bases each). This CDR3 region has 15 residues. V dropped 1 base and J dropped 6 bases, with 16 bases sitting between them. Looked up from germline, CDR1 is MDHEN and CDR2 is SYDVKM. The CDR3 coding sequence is TGTGCCAGCAGTTTATCCGGGACCCGGGTCGGCGAGCAGTACTTC. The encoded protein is CASSLSGTRVGEQYF.

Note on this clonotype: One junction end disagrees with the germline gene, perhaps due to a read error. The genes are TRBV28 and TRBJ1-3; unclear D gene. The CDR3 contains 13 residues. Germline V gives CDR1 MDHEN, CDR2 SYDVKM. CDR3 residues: CASQTGSGNTIHF. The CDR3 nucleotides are TGTGCCAGCCAGACTGGCTCTGGAAACACCATACATTTT. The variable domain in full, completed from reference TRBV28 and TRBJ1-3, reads DVKVTQSSRYLVKRTGEKVFLECVQDMDHENMFWYRQDPGLGLRLIYFSYDVKMKEKGDIPEGYSVSREKKERFSLILESASTNQTSMYLCASQTGSGNTIHFGEGSWLTVV.

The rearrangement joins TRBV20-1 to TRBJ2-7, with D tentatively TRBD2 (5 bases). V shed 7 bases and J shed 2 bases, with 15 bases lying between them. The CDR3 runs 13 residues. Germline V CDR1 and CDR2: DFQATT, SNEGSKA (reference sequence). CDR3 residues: CSVIEGRAYEQYF. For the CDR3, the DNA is TGCAGTGTCATTGAGGGTAGAGCCTACGAGCAGTACTTC.

CDR3 in DNA: TGTGCCAGCAGTTACTCGGGGATCGGGAAGACCCAGTACTTC. The encoded protein is CASSYSGIGKTQYF. The chain is built from TRBV6-5 and TRBJ2-5, with a possible D match to TRBD2 (5 bases). The CDR3 is 14 amino acids. Trimming pared 0 bases from V and 6 bases from J, leaving 11 bases between. CDR1 is MNHEY and CDR2 is SVGAGI in the germline V gene.

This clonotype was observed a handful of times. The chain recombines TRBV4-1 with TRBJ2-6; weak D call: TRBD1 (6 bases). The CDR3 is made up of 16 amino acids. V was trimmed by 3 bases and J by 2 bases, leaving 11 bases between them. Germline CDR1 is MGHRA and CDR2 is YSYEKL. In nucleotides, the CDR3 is TGCGCCAGCAGCCACCAACAGGGACCTGGGGCCAACGTCCTGACTTTC. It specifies CASSHQQGPGANVLTF.

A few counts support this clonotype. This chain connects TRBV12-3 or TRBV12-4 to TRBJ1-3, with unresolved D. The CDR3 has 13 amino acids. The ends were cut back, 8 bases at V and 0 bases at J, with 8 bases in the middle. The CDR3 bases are TGTGCCAGCGACGGGAACTCTGGAAACACCATATATTTT. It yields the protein CASDGNSGNTIYF.

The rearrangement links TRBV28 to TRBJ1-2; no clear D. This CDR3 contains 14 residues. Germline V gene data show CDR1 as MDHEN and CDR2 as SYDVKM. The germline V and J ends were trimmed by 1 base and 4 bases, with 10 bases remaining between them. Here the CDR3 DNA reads TGTGCCAGCAGTTTATTGGATCTACCCTATGGCTACACCTTC. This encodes CASSLLDLPYGYTF.

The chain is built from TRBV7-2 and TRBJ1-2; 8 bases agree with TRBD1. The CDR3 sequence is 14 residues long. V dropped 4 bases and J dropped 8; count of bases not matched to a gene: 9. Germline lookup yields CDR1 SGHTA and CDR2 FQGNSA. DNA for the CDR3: TGTGCCAGCAGCTGGGGACAGGCAGCTGGGGGCTACACCTTC. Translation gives CASSWGQAAGGYTF.

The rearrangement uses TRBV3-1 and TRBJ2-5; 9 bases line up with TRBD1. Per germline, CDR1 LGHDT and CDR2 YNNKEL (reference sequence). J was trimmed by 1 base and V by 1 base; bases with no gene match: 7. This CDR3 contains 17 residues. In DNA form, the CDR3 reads TGTGCCAGCAGCCAAGTCGACGACAGGGGGGCCCAAGAGACCCAGTACTTC. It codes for CASSQVDDRGAQETQYF.

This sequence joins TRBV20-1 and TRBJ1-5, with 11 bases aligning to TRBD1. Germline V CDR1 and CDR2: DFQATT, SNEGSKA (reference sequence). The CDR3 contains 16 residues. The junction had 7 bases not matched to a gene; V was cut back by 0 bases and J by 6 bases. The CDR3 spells CSARELWTGGSQPQHF. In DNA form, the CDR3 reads TGCAGTGCTAGAGAATTGTGGACAGGGGGCAGTCAGCCCCAGCATTTT.

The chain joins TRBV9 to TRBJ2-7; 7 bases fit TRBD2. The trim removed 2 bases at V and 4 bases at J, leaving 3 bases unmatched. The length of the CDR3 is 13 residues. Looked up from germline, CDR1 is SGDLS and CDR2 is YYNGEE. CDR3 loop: CASSVAGEYEQYF. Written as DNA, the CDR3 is TGTGCCAGCAGCGTCGCGGGGGAATACGAGCAGTACTTC.

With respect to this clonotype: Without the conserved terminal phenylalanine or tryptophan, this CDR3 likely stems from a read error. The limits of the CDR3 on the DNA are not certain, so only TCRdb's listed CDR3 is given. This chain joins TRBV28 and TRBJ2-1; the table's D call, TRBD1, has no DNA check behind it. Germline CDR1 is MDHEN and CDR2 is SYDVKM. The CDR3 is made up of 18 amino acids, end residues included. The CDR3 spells CASSLGGDEQFFGPGTRL.